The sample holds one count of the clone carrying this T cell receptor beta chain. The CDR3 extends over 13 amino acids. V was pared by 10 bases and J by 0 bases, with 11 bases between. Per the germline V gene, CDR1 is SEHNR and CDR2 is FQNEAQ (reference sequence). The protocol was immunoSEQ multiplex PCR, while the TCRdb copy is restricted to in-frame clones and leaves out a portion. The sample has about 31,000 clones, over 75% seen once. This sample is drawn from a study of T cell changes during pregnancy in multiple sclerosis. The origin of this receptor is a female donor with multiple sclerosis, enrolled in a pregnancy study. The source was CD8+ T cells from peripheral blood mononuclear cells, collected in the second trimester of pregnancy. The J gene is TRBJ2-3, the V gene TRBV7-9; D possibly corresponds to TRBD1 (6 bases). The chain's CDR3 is CATPGQSTDTQYF. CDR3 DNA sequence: TGTGCCACCCCGGGACAAAGCACAGATACGCAGTATTTT. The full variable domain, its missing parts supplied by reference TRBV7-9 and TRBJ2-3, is DTGVSQNPRHKITKRGQNVTFRCDPISEHNRLYWYRQTLGQGPEFLTYFQNEAQLEKSRLLSDRFSAERPKGSFSTLEIQRTEQGDSAMYLCATPGQSTDTQYFGPGTRLTVL.